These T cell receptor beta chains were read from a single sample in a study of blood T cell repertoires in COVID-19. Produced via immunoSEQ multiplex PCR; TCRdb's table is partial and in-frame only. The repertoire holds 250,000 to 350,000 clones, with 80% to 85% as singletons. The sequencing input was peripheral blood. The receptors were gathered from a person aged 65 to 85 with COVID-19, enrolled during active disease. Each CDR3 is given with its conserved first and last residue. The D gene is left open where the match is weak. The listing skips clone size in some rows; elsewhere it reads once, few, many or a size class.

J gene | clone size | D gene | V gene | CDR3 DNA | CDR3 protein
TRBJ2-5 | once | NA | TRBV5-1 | TGCGCCAGCACGGTTGCTGGAGAAGAGACCCAGTACTTC | CASTVAGEETQYF
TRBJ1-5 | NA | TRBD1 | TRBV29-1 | TGCAGCGTTGCGACAGGGGGCACCAATCAGCCCCAGCATTTT | CSVATGGTNQPQHF
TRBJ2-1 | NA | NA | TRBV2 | TGTGCCAGCAGTGAAGGACAGTCTGTGCAGTTCTTC | CASSEGQSVQFF
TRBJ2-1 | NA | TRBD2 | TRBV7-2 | TGTGCCAGCAGCCTACGGACTAGCGGGGGGGCCGGCCCTCCGCATGAGCAGTTCTTC | CASSLRTSGGAGPPHEQFF
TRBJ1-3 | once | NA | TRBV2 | TGTGCCAGCGCCTCAGAGGCGACCTCTGGAAACACCATATATTTT | CASASEATSGNTIYF
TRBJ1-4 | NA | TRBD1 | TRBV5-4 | TGTGCCAGCAGCATAGGGGGCACTAATGAAAAACTGTTTTTT | CASSIGGTNEKLFF
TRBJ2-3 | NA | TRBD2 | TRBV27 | TGTGCCAGCAGTAGGTCACTAGCGGGGCTTACAGATACGCAGTATTTT | CASSRSLAGLTDTQYF
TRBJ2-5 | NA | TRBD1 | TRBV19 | TGTGCCAGTAGTATAGGATTGGGACAGGGACGGCGAGAGACCCAGTACTTC | CASSIGLGQGRRETQYF
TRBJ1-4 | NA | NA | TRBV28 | TGTGCCAGCAGCCCACCCGGACAGCTCTCTTCTGAAAAACTGTTTTTT | CASSPPGQLSSEKLFF
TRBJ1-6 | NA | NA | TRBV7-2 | TGTGCCAGCAGCTTAGGAGGAGGGGATTCACCCCTCCACTTT | CASSLGGGDSPLHF